These 10 T cell receptor beta chains were sequenced from one sample in a study of blood T cell repertoires in COVID-19. Assay: immunoSEQ multiplex PCR; the TCRdb copy retains only in-frame clones and omits some. This sample carries 150,000 to 160,000 clones, approximately 80% of them seen once, and the ten largest clones take about 12%. Sequenced material: peripheral blood. The receptor set was obtained from a woman aged 60-75 years with COVID-19, enrolled during active disease.

The rearrangement joins TRBV5-1 to TRBJ2-1; D is unclear. CDR3 size: 15 residues. The V gene lost 0 bases and the J gene lost 0 bases, with 7 bases spanning the gap. Per germline, CDR1 SGHRS and CDR2 YFSETQ. CDR3 loop: CASSLAEVSYNEQFF. The CDR3 region has the DNA TGCGCCAGCAGCTTGGCCGAGGTCTCCTACAATGAGCAGTTCTTC.

The chain carries TRBV18 and TRBJ1-1; TRBD1 is a possible D gene (6 bases). This CDR3 is built from 15 residues. The germline V and J ends were trimmed by 3 bases and 1 base, with 12 bases remaining between them. The germline gives CDR1 KGHSH, CDR2 LQKENI. The CDR3 protein is CASSPSGAGNTEAFF. The CDR3 DNA reads as TGTGCCAGCTCACCTTCAGGGGCGGGGAACACTGAAGCTTTCTTT.

The chain links TRBV19 to TRBJ2-1, with TRBD1 matching 8 bases. CDR1 and CDR2 from the germline V gene are LNHDA and SQIVND (reference sequence). The CDR3 extends over 16 amino acids. J was trimmed by 3 bases and V by 3 bases; bases with no gene match: 7. CDR3 coding DNA: TGTGCCAGTAGTATCCTCGGACAGGGCTTCTACAATGAGCAGTTCTTC. It yields the protein CASSILGQGFYNEQFF.

The chain couples TRBV7-3 to TRBJ1-1; TRBD1 agrees at 8 bases. The germline V gene encodes CDR1 SGHTA and CDR2 FQGTGA. The trim removed 0 bases at V and 3 bases at J, leaving 15 bases unmatched. This CDR3 has 19 amino acids. Written as DNA, the CDR3 is TGTGCCAGCAGCTTAACGGGAGCAGGGGGCTGGTCCGGAGACACTGAAGCTTTCTTT. Translated: CASSLTGAGGWSGDTEAFF.

The rearrangement uses TRBV7-9 and TRBJ2-3; TRBD2 is a possible D gene (5 bases). This CDR3 is built from 12 residues. CDR1 SEHNR and CDR2 FQNEAQ come from the germline V gene (reference sequence). The germline V and J ends were trimmed by 4 bases and 4 bases, with 6 bases remaining between them. The CDR3 sequence: CASSSRADTQYF. CDR3 nucleotides: TGTGCCAGCAGCTCGAGGGCAGATACGCAGTATTTT.

This chain joins TRBV7-3 and TRBJ2-2, with 8 bases aligning to TRBD2. Per the germline V gene, CDR1 is SGHTA and CDR2 is FQGTGA. After removal of 5 bases from V and 7 bases from J, the junction contained 12 bases not matched to a gene. This CDR3 region has 16 residues. CDR3 amino acids: CASSSTRTSSHGELFF. The CDR3 nucleotides are TGTGCCAGCAGCAGCACAAGGACTAGCTCCCACGGGGAGCTGTTTTTT.

The chain joins TRBV5-1 to TRBJ1-2; 7 bases match TRBD1. After removal of 4 bases from V and 7 bases from J, the junction contained 4 bases not matched to a gene. This CDR3 contains 12 residues. Germline V lookup: CDR1 SGHRS, CDR2 YFSETQ. The chain's CDR3 is CASSPTGSGYTF. The CDR3, as DNA: TGCGCCAGCAGCCCGACAGGGAGTGGCTACACCTTC.

V is TRBV7-3 and J is TRBJ2-1, with TRBD1 identical over 8 bases. CDR1 is SGHTA and CDR2 is FQGTGA in the germline V gene. Trimming took 4 bases from V and 4 from J; bases not matched to a gene: 6. The CDR3 contains 15 residues. The CDR3 sequence: CASSYGQGEYNEQFF. CDR3 nucleotides: TGTGCCAGCAGCTACGGACAGGGAGAGTACAATGAGCAGTTCTTC.

This sequence joins TRBV19 and TRBJ2-7; 8 nucleotides align to TRBD1. The CDR3 is made up of 15 amino acids. Germline V CDR1 and CDR2: LNHDA, SQIVND (reference sequence). V lost 0 bases, J lost 2 bases, and 3 bases stayed unmatched. The CDR3, as DNA: TGTGCCAGTAGTATAGATGCGACAGGGGCCTACGAGCAGTACGTC. Residues: CASSIDATGAYEQYV.

V is TRBV25-1 and J is TRBJ1-3, with D possibly matching TRBD1 (6 bases). V shed 7 bases and J shed 2 bases, with 12 bases lying between them. Germline CDR1 reads MGHDK; CDR2 reads SYGVNS. This CDR3 is 14 amino acids long. The CDR3 nucleotides are TGTGCCAGCACAGATACAGGGCCTGGAAACACCATATATTTT. It is translated as CASTDTGPGNTIYF.